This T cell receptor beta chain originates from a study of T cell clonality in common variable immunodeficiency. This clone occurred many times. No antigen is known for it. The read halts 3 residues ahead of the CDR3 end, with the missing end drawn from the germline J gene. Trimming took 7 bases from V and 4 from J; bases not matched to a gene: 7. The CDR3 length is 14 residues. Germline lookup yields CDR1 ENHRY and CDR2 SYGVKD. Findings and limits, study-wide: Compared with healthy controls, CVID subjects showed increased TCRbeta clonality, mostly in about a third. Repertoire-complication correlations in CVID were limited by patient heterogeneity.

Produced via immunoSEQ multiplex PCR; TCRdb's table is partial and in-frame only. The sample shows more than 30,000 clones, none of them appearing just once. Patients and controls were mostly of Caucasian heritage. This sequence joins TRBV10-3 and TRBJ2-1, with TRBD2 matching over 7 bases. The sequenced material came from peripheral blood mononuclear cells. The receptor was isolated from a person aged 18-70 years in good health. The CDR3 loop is CAIIAGEKYNEQFF. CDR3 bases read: TGTGCCATCATCGCGGGAGAGAAGTACAATGAG.